Each of the 15 T cell receptor beta chains below was sequenced from the same sample in a study of CD8+CD57+ T cells in acquired aplastic anemia. The template for TCR beta VDJ and CDR3 sequence profiling was genomic DNA. TCRdb re-analysed the reads in MiXCR, keeping a single row per CDR3 protein. Among about 180,000 distinct CDR3 sequences, about 45% were seen once, and the ten largest hold 0.85% to 1.3%. Patients picked for sequencing had shown CD8+CD57+ cell expansion detected by flow cytometry. Sequences were obtained from sorted CD4+, CD8+, or CD8+CD57+ T cells (not recorded which) from PBMCs. These receptors were taken from a human donor with aplastic anemia.

This chain connects TRBV29-1 to TRBJ1-2, with 8 bases matching TRBD1. This CDR3 has 14 residues. CDR1 and CDR2 from the germline V gene are SQVTM and ANQGSEA. The J segment lost 4 bases and the V segment lost 5 bases, leaving 9 bases of the junction unmatched. This chain's CDR3 is CSVSSAGTGYGYTF. In nucleotides, the CDR3 is TGCAGCGTTTCTTCTGCTGGGACAGGCTATGGCTACACCTTC.

This clonotype was detected only a few times. V usage is TRBV19 and J usage is TRBJ1-1; no clear D. This CDR3 has 13 residues. The germline V gene encodes CDR1 LNHDA and CDR2 SQIVND (reference sequence). Trimming removed 3 bases at V and 1 base at J, with 6 bases between. CDR3 amino acids: CASSMNSNTEAFF. The CDR3 nucleotides are TGTGCCAGTAGTATGAACTCGAACACTGAAGCTTTCTTT.

The genes are TRBV24-1 and TRBJ2-3, with no clear D. V lost 7 bases, J lost 6 bases, and 7 bases lay in between. CDR3 size: 11 residues. CDR1 and CDR2 from the germline V gene are KGHDR and SFDVKD. The CDR3 coding sequence is TGTGCCACCAGCATGGTGGATACGCAGTATTTT. Residues: CATSMVDTQYF.

This chain joins TRBV29-1 and TRBJ1-4, with D perhaps matching TRBD1 (6 bases). The CDR3 has 14 residues. Germline V lookup: CDR1 SQVTM, CDR2 ANQGSEA. V was trimmed by 6 bases and J by 0 bases, leaving 11 bases between them. The CDR3 DNA reads TGCAGCGTGGGGAGGGGGGCAACTAATGAAAAACTGTTTTTT. This codes for CSVGRGATNEKLFF. Full variable domain (missing parts from reference TRBV29-1 and TRBJ1-4): SAVISQKPSRDICQRGTSLTIQCQVDSQVTMMFWYRQQPGQSLTLIATANQGSEATYESGFVIDKFPISRPNLTFSTLTVSNMSPEDSSIYLCSVGRGATNEKLFFGSGTQLSVL.

The CDR3 DNA is TGTGCCAGCAGCACCTACAGGTCCCACGAGCAGTACTTC. This translates into CASSTYRSHEQYF. This sequence joins TRBV7-6 and TRBJ2-7; D perhaps matches TRBD1 (5 bases). The CDR3 runs 13 residues. Germline V gives CDR1 SGHVS, CDR2 FNYEAQ. V was cut by 5 bases and J by 5 bases, with 13 bases left in between.

The gene calls are TRBV5-6 and TRBJ1-3; D call uncertain. This CDR3 comprises 15 residues. Per germline, CDR1 SGHDT and CDR2 YYEEEE. V lost 3 bases, J lost 0 bases, and 10 bases lay in between. CDR3 sequence reads: CASSSGVSSGNTIYF. The CDR3 DNA is TGTGCCAGCAGCTCAGGAGTCAGCTCTGGAAACACCATATATTTT.

A note on this clonotype: Given a much more abundant clone one base away, this may be a read error. This sequence joins TRBV4-1 and TRBJ1-2; 7 nucleotides line up with TRBD1. The CDR3 consists of 15 residues. CDR1 is MGHRA, CDR2 YSYEKL, per germline. The DNA of the CDR3 is TGCGCCAGCAGCCAAAGGACAGGCACTAACTATGGCTACATCTTC. Encoded protein: CASSQRTGTNYGYIF.

CDR3 sequence reads: CAISEGLGAEQFF. The CDR3 DNA reads TGTGCCATCAGTGAGGGACTGGGGGCCGAGCAGTTCTTC. The rearrangement joins TRBV10-3 to TRBJ2-1; weak D call: TRBD1 (6 bases). The CDR3 is 13 residues long. The V end was cut by 2 bases, the J end by 10 bases, with 12 bases between. In germline, CDR1 is ENHRY, CDR2 SYGVKD.

This clonotype turned up a few times. The rearrangement joins TRBV3-1 to TRBJ2-1; 13 bases map to TRBD2. The CDR3 runs 18 residues. Trimming cost V 4 bases and J 2 bases; bases outside gene matches: 8. Per germline, CDR1 LGHDT and CDR2 YNNKEL (reference sequence). CDR3 nucleotides: TGTGCCAGCAGCCCCGAGACTAGCGGGGGGTTGACCTACAATGAGCAGTTCTTC. It yields the protein CASSPETSGGLTYNEQFF.

At least ten counts were recorded for this clonotype. The chain couples TRBV6-1 to TRBJ1-2, with 7 nucleotides matching TRBD1. Germline trimming cut 6 bases from V and 2 bases from J; bases unmatched to any gene: 6. The CDR3 is 14 residues long. Looked up from germline, CDR1 is MNHNS and CDR2 is SASEGT. CDR3 region: CASRTGQKNYGYTF. CDR3 DNA: TGTGCCAGCAGGACGGGACAGAAGAACTATGGCTACACCTTC.

The chain has TRBV11-1 and TRBJ2-7; possible D gene TRBD2, 5 bases. This CDR3 is built from 13 residues. Germline CDR1 reads SGHAT; CDR2 reads FQDESV (reference sequence). V lost 5 bases and J lost 2, with 10 bases in between. In nucleotides, the CDR3 is TGTGCCAGCAGCCCCTTGAGGGCCTACGAGCAGTACTTC. Translation gives CASSPLRAYEQYF.

In this sample, this clonotype turned up many times. The chain has TRBV6-1 and TRBJ2-5; D is tentatively TRBD1 or TRBD2 (5 bases each). This CDR3 is 13 amino acids long. CDR1 is MNHNS and CDR2 is SASEGT in the germline V gene. Trimming pared 4 bases from V and 3 bases from J, leaving 9 bases between. In nucleotides, the CDR3 is TGTGCCAGCAGTGGGGGACGGGAAGAGACCCAGTACTTC. Its translation is CASSGGREETQYF.

The V and J genes are TRBV7-6 and TRBJ1-6, with D possibly matching TRBD1 (6 bases). The V gene's germline CDR1 is SGHVS and CDR2 FNYEAQ. Trimming took 2 bases from V and 7 from J, leaving 15 bases between them. This CDR3 region has 16 residues. The CDR3 nucleotides are TGTGCCAGCAGCTTACAGGGAGGGCAGGGGAATTCACCCCTCCACTTT. It encodes CASSLQGGQGNSPLHF.

This clonotype was recorded at least ten times. The rearrangement joins TRBV7-9 to TRBJ1-4; tentative D call: TRBD1 (6 bases). The CDR3 consists of 14 residues. Germline CDR1 and CDR2: SEHNR and FQNEAQ (reference sequence). Trimming left V 5 bases short and J 5 bases short, with 12 bases between. The CDR3 DNA sequence: TGTGCCAGCAGCCCGGGGGCCTACAATGAAAAACTGTTTTTT. Residues: CASSPGAYNEKLFF.

This clonotype has ten or more counts. This chain connects TRBV4-1 to TRBJ1-2; 9 bases align to TRBD1. The germline V gene encodes CDR1 MGHRA and CDR2 YSYEKL. CDR3 size: 16 residues. The trim removed 5 bases at V and 3 bases at J, leaving 10 bases unmatched. The CDR3 bases are TGCGCCAGCAGCGCCGCTACGGGACAGGGAGACTATGGCTACACCTTC. Its translation is CASSAATGQGDYGYTF.